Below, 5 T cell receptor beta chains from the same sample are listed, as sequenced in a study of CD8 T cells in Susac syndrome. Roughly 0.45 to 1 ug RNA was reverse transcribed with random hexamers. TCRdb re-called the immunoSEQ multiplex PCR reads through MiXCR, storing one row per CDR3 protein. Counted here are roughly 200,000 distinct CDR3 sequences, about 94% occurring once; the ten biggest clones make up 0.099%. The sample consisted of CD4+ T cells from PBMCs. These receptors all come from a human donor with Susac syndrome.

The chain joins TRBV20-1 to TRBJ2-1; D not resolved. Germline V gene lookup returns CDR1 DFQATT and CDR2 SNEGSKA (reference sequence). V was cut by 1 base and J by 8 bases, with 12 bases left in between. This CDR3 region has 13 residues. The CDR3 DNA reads TGCAGTGCTAGAGTAGGATCTAAGGATGAGCAGTTCTTC. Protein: CSARVGSKDEQFF.

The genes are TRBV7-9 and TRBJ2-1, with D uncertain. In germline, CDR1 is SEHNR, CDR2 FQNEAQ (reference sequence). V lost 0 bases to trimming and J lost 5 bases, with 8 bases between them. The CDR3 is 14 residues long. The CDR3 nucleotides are TGTGCCAGCAGCTTAGCCACGGCCGACAATGAGCAGTTCTTC. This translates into CASSLATADNEQFF.

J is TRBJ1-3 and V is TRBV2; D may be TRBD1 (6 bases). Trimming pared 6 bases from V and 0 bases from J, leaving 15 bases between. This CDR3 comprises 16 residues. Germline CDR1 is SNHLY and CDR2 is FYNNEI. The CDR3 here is CASSTSGTLSGNTIYF. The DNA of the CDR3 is TGTGCCAGCAGCACGAGCGGGACACTCTCTGGAAACACCATATATTTT.

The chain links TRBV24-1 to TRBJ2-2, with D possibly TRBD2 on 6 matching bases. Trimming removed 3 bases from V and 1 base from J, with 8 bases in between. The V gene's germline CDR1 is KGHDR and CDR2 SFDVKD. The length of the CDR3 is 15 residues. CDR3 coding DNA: TGTGCCACCAGTGATGGGGGAGGGAACACCGGGGAGCTGTTTTTT. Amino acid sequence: CATSDGGGNTGELFF.

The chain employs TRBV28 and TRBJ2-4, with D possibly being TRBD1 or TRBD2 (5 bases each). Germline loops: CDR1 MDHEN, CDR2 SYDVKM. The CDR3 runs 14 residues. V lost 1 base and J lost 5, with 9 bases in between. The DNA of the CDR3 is TGTGCCAGCAGTTTATACGGGGCGGAAAACATTCAGTACTTC. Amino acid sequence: CASSLYGAENIQYF.